This entry lists 7 T cell receptor beta chains sequenced from one sample in a study of PD-L1 blockade in urothelial cancer. Time point of the sample: peripheral blood 6 weeks after treatment start. Profiled with immunoSEQ multiplex PCR; TCRdb holds only in-frame clones, not every one. This sample has around 46,000 clones, with roughly 86% found just once. The sample here was PBMCs, taken around atezolizumab (anti-PD-L1) treatment. These TCRs come from a man aged 55 to 70 with urothelial cancer.

The genes are TRBV6-6 and TRBJ1-4, with a tentative D call TRBD1 (5 bases). The CDR3 spans 14 residues. Germline V gene data show CDR1 as MNHNY and CDR2 as SVGAGI (reference sequence). V was pared by 2 bases and J by 5 bases, with 9 bases between. The CDR3 nucleotides read TGTGCCAGCAGTTACAGGGGCTCGAATGAAAAACTGTTTTTT. As protein: CASSYRGSNEKLFF.

This clone has a single count. The chain combines TRBV5-1 with TRBJ2-7; D may be TRBD1 (6 bases). From germline, CDR1 is SGHRS and CDR2 YFSETQ. The CDR3 consists of 13 residues. The germline V and J ends were trimmed by 5 bases and 0 bases, with 9 bases remaining between them. CDR3 loop: CASSWDTSYEQYF. For the CDR3, the DNA is TGCGCCAGCAGTTGGGACACCTCCTACGAGCAGTACTTC.

The rearrangement joins TRBV7-9 to TRBJ2-3; D is possibly TRBD2 (6 bases). Germline-derived CDR1 and CDR2 are SEHNR and FQNEAQ (reference sequence). The CDR3 is 15 residues long. The V gene lost 5 bases and the J gene lost 4 bases, with 16 bases spanning the gap. CDR3 nucleotide sequence: TGTGCCAGCAGCCCGCGTACTAGCTACCCAGATACGCAGTATTTT. This codes for CASSPRTSYPDTQYF.

CDR3 sequence (DNA): TGTGCCAGCGGTGGCAGCGGGAGGGCCGTCAATGAGCAGTTCTTC. Amino acid sequence: CASGGSGRAVNEQFF. This chain joins TRBV28 and TRBJ2-1; 10 bases agree with TRBD2. Germline-derived CDR1 and CDR2 are MDHEN and SYDVKM. V gave up 8 bases and J gave up 6 bases; unmatched junction bases: 10. This CDR3 comprises 15 residues.

This rearrangement joins TRBV6-1 to TRBJ1-1; D uncertain. The CDR3 is made up of 13 amino acids. The germline V gene has CDR1 MNHNS and CDR2 SASEGT. The V end was cut by 2 bases, the J end by 5 bases, with 9 bases between. The CDR3 DNA follows: TGTGCCAGCAGTGAATGGGAGTTAACTGAAGCTTTCTTT. Translating gives CASSEWELTEAFF.

This clone occurred once. The chain combines TRBV2 with TRBJ1-5; 9 nucleotides line up with TRBD1. The CDR3 has 13 amino acids. The J segment lost 7 bases and the V segment lost 4 bases, leaving 2 bases of the junction unmatched. Germline V gives CDR1 SNHLY, CDR2 FYNNEI. CDR3 nucleotides: TGTGCCAGCAGTGGGGACAGGGACCAGCCCCAGCATTTT. Translation: CASSGDRDQPQHF.

The J gene is TRBJ2-7, the V gene TRBV28; 10 bases align to TRBD1. The CDR3 length is 14 residues. Trimming removed 5 bases from V and 4 bases from J; junction bases left unmatched: 5. Germline CDR1 MDHEN, CDR2 SYDVKM. The CDR3 region has the DNA TGTGCCAGCAGTGAAGGGGGACAGGGGTACGAGCAGTACTTC. Protein: CASSEGGQGYEQYF.